This T cell receptor beta chain was identified in a study of blood T cell repertoires in COVID-19. This clone has just a few counts. Germline V gene lookup returns CDR1 LNHDA and CDR2 SQIVND (reference sequence). With 3 bases removed from V and 3 bases from J, the gap between germline ends came to 9 bases. This CDR3 is 14 amino acids long. Per the original methods: The authors estimated nucleated cell counts from reference gene primer amplification. TCRdb keeps only in-frame clones here, not all; method: immunoSEQ multiplex PCR. V, J and clone size reflect that table, while D and trimming were determined from the DNA. The table shows 95,000 to 100,000 clones, with about 87% occurring only once.

The sequenced sample consisted of peripheral blood. The chain has TRBV19 and TRBJ1-5; no reliable D call. This clonotype was sampled from a woman in her 30s with acute or convalescent COVID-19. The CDR3 nucleotides are TGTGCCAGTAGTATTTCGGGAGACAATCAGCCCCAGCATTTT. Protein product: CASSISGDNQPQHF.